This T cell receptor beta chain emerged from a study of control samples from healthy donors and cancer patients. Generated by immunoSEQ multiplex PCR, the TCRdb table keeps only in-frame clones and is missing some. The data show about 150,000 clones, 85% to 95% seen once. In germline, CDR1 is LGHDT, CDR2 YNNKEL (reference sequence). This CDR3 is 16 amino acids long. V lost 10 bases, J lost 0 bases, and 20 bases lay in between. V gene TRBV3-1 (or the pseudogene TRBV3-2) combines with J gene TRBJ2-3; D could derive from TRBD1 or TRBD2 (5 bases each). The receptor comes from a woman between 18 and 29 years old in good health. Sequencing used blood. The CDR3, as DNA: TGTGCCACCCAGGGCGAGGGGCACCCTAGCACAGATACGCAGTATTTT. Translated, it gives CATQGEGHPSTDTQYF.